This T cell receptor (beta chain) comes out of a study of shared clonotypes between healthy human individuals. Study-wide context: The people who gave samples were a couple of women and a few men aged 18 to 49.

The CDR3 is 16 amino acids. V was pared by 2 bases and J by 0 bases, with 14 bases between. Germline CDR1 and CDR2: KGHSH and LQKENI. Produced via immunoSEQ multiplex PCR; TCRdb's table is partial and in-frame only. This sample carries over a million clones, around 97% of them seen once, and the ten largest clones take approximately 1.1%. Sequences were obtained from naive CD4+ T cells sorted from blood. Subset of the sample: CD45RA+ positively selected. The chain combines TRBV18 with TRBJ2-7; TRBD2 might be the D (7 bases). This clonotype was obtained from a man younger than 40 in good health. CDR3 region: CASSPKGGFSSYEQYF. DNA of the CDR3: TGTGCCAGCTCACCAAAGGGGGGGTTTAGCTCCTACGAGCAGTACTTC.